This T cell receptor (beta chain) originates from a study of T cell responses to AZD1222 COVID-19 vaccine. The ends were cut back, 0 bases at V and 4 bases at J, with 12 bases in the middle. The CDR3 covers 14 residues. Germline V lookup: CDR1 GTSNPN, CDR2 SVGIG (reference sequence). Study results and caveats: With dominance at 160-218 and 743-854, vaccine-associated CD4 TCRs spanned spike. Baseline serology detected seropositivity in only six or seven AZD1222 recipients. Donors skewed white British and female; clonal diversity was possibly underestimated.

Profiled with immunoSEQ multiplex PCR; TCRdb holds only in-frame clones, not every one. Altogether 110,000 or so clones are present, more than 75% being singletons, with the ten largest covering about 3.3%. Points on this clone: Antigen unknown.

The chain recombines TRBV30 with TRBJ1-2, with D hard to call. Sequenced material: peripheral blood, taken 28 days after the second AZD1222 dose. This TCR derives from an adult who received the AZD1222 COVID-19 vaccine. CDR3: CAWSVPYGPYGYTF. The CDR3 region has the DNA TGTGCCTGGAGTGTACCCTACGGTCCCTATGGCTACACCTTC.